Presented here are 8 T cell receptor beta chains from one specimen sequenced in a study of long-term antiretroviral therapy in people with HIV. The assay used was immunoSEQ (version v3.0), run at survey level. Generated by immunoSEQ multiplex PCR, the TCRdb table keeps only in-frame clones and is missing some. The data contain around 29,000 clones, about 90% of them seen just once; the ten biggest clones take up about an eighth. Specimen: unsorted PBMCs, collected 1.1 years after starting antiretroviral therapy. These receptors came from a young man with HIV.

This chain links TRBV5-6 with TRBJ1-2; no firm D call. The CDR3 contains 12 residues. V was trimmed by 2 bases and J by 6 bases, leaving 8 bases between them. Germline-derived CDR1 and CDR2 are SGHDT and YYEEEE. This CDR3 is CASSFLGHGYTF. The DNA for the CDR3 is TGTGCCAGCAGCTTTCTTGGCCATGGCTACACCTTC.

This rearrangement joins TRBV4-1 to TRBJ1-1, with 10 bases lining up with TRBD1. Germline assignment: CDR1 MGHRA and CDR2 YSYEKL. J was trimmed by 3 bases and V by 3 bases; bases with no gene match: 7. The CDR3 is made up of 16 amino acids. The CDR3 reads CASSQSLGTGDTEAFF. The CDR3, as DNA: TGCGCCAGCAGCCAGAGTCTAGGGACAGGGGACACTGAAGCTTTCTTT.

CDR3 protein: CASSLEGGHEQYF. The CDR3 bases are TGTGCCAGCAGCTTAGAGGGGGGGCACGAGCAGTACTTC. The chain links TRBV7-3 to TRBJ2-7; possibly TRBD2 for D (7 bases). Germline loops: CDR1 SGHTA, CDR2 FQGTGA. The CDR3 sequence is 13 residues long. V lost 2 bases, J lost 5 bases, and 10 bases lay in between.

The rearrangement links TRBV5-6 to TRBJ2-4; 11 bases align to TRBD2. Per germline, CDR1 SGHDT and CDR2 YYEEEE. The CDR3 spans 15 residues. V shed 4 bases, J shed 7 bases, and the junction held 7 bases outside the gene matches. CDR3 loop: CASSPRLAGFNIQYF. The CDR3 region has the DNA TGTGCCAGCAGCCCAAGACTAGCGGGGTTTAACATTCAGTACTTC.

This clone was seen just once. The chain carries TRBV19 and TRBJ1-2, with D possibly matching TRBD1 (6 bases). V lost 7 bases to trimming and J lost 0 bases, with 12 bases between them. Germline V lookup: CDR1 LNHDA, CDR2 SQIVND (reference sequence). The CDR3 spans 14 residues. In DNA, the CDR3 is TGTGCCAGTAAACAGGGTCCCGCTAACTATGGCTACACCTTC. It encodes CASKQGPANYGYTF.

The chain is built from TRBV5-6 and TRBJ1-5; 8 bases are shared with TRBD1. This CDR3 contains 13 residues. The trim removed 3 bases at V and 7 bases at J, leaving 3 bases unmatched. CDR1 and CDR2 from the germline V gene are SGHDT and YYEEEE. The CDR3 DNA is TGTGCCAGCAGCTATGGGACAGGACAGCCCCAGCATTTT. As protein: CASSYGTGQPQHF.

The chain is built from TRBV19 and TRBJ1-6; no clear D gene. The germline gives CDR1 LNHDA, CDR2 SQIVND (reference sequence). The V end was cut by 1 base, the J end by 7 bases, with 8 bases between. The CDR3 sequence is 14 residues long. CDR3 residues: CASSIGQVNSPLHF. CDR3 nucleotide sequence: TGTGCCAGTAGTATAGGGCAGGTCAATTCACCCCTCCACTTT.

Regarding this clone: Within the sample, other DNA sequences also encode this same CDR3. The CDR3 here is CASSYPPGELFF. CDR3 in DNA: TGTGCCAGCAGTTATCCCCCCGGGGAGCTGTTTTTT. The chain joins TRBV6-5 to TRBJ2-2; D remains unclear. The germline CDR1 and CDR2 sequences are MNHEY and SVGAGI. The CDR3 contains 12 residues. V was clipped by 3 bases and J by 6 bases, with 5 bases between them.